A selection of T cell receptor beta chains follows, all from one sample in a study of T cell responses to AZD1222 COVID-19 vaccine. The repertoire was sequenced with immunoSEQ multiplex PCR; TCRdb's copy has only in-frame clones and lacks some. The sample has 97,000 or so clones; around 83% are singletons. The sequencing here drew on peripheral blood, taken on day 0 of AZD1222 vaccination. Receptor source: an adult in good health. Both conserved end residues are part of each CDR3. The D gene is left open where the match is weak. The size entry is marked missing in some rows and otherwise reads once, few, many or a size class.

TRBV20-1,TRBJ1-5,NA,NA,TGCAGTGCTTCCGGAGAGTTGGCCCAGCATTTT,CSASGELAQHF
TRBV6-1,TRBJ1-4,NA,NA,TGTGCCAGCAGTGACAGGGCCGTCGACGAAAAACTGTTTTTT,CASSDRAVDEKLFF
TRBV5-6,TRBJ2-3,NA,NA,TGTGCCAGCAGCTTGCCTCCGGGGGTCACAGATACGCAGTATTTT,CASSLPPGVTDTQYF
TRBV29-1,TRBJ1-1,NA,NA,TGCAGCGTTTTTAGCGGGGGCGCTGGGACTGAAGCTTTCTTT,CSVFSGGAGTEAFF
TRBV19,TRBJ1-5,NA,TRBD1,TGTGCCAGTAGTCTTACCACCGGGACAGGGGGCAAGCCCCAGCATTTT,CASSLTTGTGGKPQHF
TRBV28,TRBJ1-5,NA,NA,TGTGCCAGCGCCCGGCTTTTCGGAAGCAATCAGCCCCAGCATTTT,CASARLFGSNQPQHF
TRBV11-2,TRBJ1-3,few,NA,TGTGCCAGCAGCTCTATCAGAGGGGTGGGAAACACCATATATTTT,CASSSIRGVGNTIYF
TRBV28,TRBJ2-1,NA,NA,TGTGCCAGCAGTCCGTACACCTCTTCCTCCTACAATGAGCAGTTCTTC,CASSPYTSSSYNEQFF
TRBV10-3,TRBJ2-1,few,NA,TGTGCCATCAGTGAGTATGTATCTAGTAATGACAATGAGCAGTTCTTC,CAISEYVSSNDNEQFF
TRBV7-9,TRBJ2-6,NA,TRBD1,TGTGCCAGCAGCAAGACGGGACAGAGGAATTGGGCCCTTGGGGCCAACGTCCTGACTTTC,CASSKTGQRNWALGANVLTF
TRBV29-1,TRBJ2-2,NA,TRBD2,TGCAGCGTTGATACAGCGGGAGTCACCGGGGAGCTGTTTTTT,CSVDTAGVTGELFF
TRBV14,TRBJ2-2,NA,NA,TGTGCCAGCAGCCATCGGCGAGCTAACACCGGGGAGCTGTTTTTT,CASSHRRANTGELFF
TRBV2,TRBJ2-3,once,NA,TGTGCCAGCAGGTGGGCCGGGCTTACGGGGACAGATACGCAGTATTTT,CASRWAGLTGTDTQYF
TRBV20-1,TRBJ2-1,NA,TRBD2,TGCAGTGCTAGTCCATACAGCGGGAGGGCCTTCTACAATGAGCAGTTCTTC,CSASPYSGRAFYNEQFF
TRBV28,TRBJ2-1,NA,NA,TGTGCCAGCAGTTTCAGCGGGTTCTACAATGAGCAGTTCTTC,CASSFSGFYNEQFF
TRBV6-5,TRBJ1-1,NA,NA,TGTGCCAGCAGTCGGCAGGAGGGGGCTGAAGCTTTCTTT,CASSRQEGAEAFF
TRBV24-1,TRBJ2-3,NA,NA,TGTGCCACCAGTGACTTAAGCACAGATACGCAGTATTTT,CATSDLSTDTQYF
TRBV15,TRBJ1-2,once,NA,TGTGCCACCAGCAGAGATCCCCGTCAGGGTGGCTACACCTTC,CATSRDPRQGGYTF
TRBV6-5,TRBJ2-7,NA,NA,TGTGCCAGCCCGGACTGGGCCTACGAGCAGTACTTC,CASPDWAYEQYF
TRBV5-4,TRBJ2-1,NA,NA,TGTGCCAGCAGCTTGGACAAACCCTACAATGAGCAGTTCTTC,CASSLDKPYNEQFF
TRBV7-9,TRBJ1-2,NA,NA,TGTGCCAGCAGCTTAGCGTCAGTCGCTAACTATGGCTACACCTTC,CASSLASVANYGYTF
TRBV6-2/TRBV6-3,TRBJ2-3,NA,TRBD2,TGTGCCAGCAGTTACGGGTCTAGCGGGGGGGATACGCAGTATTTT,CASSYGSSGGDTQYF
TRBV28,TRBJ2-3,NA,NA,TGTGCCAGCAGTTTTGTTAGGTGGGGCCGCACAGATACGCAGTATTTT,CASSFVRWGRTDTQYF
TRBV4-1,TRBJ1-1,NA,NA,TGCGCCAGCAGCCCTAATACAGGGAACACTGAAGCTTTCTTT,CASSPNTGNTEAFF
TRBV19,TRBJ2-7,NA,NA,TGTGCCAGTAGTTCGCAGAGTTACGAGCAGTACTTC,CASSSQSYEQYF
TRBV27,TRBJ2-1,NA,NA,TGTGCCAGCAGTTTCGAAGGGCCGACCTACAATGAGCAGTTCTTC,CASSFEGPTYNEQFF
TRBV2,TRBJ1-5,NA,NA,TGTGCCAGCAGTTCTACAGGGTACAATCAGCCCCAGCATTTT,CASSSTGYNQPQHF
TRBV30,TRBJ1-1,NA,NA,TGTGCCTGGAGTAGGGAGCGGGTGAACACTGAAGCTTTCTTT,CAWSRERVNTEAFF
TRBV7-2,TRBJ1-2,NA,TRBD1,TGTGCCAGCAGCTTAGGGACAGGGAGAATTACCTTC,CASSLGTGRITF
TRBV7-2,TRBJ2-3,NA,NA,TGTGCCAGCAGCTTAGGCGGGCTTCCGTCGCAGTATTTT,CASSLGGLPSQYF
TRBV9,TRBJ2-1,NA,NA,TGTGCCAGCAGCGTAGGGCAGAACTACTACAATGAGCAGTTCTTC,CASSVGQNYYNEQFF
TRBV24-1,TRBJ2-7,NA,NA,TGTGCCACCAGTGAGGTAGGGGGCTACGAGCAGTACTTC,CATSEVGGYEQYF
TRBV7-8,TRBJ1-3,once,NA,TGTGCCAGCAGCTTAGCGCTGGCTGGAAACACCATATATTTT,CASSLALAGNTIYF
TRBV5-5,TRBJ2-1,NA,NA,TGTGCCAGCAGCTTTGGTGTGGGGGGCAGGAATGAGCAGTTCTTC,CASSFGVGGRNEQFF
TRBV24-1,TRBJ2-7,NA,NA,TGTGCCACCCGGCCGGGGCGGGAGCAGTACTTC,CATRPGREQYF
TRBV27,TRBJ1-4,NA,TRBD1,TGTGCCAGCAGTTTCCTATCAGGGGGTAATGAAAAACTGTTTTTT,CASSFLSGGNEKLFF
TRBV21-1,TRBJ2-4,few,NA,TGTGCCAGCAGGACAGAGCCTCAAAACATTCAGTACTTC,CASRTEPQNIQYF
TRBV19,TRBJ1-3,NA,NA,TGTGCCAGTAGTATAAAAACCAGATCCTCTGGAAACACCATATATTTT,CASSIKTRSSGNTIYF
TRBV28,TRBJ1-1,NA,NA,TGTGCCAGCACTTTGGGTCCAACTGAAGCTTTCTTT,CASTLGPTEAFF
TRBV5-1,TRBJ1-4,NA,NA,TGCGCCAGCAGCACGGAGGAGGGGCGGTCTGAAAAACTGTTTTTT,CASSTEEGRSEKLFF
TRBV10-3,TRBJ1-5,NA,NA,TGTGCCATCAGGGGGTCAGATAGCAATCAGCCCCAGCATTTT,CAIRGSDSNQPQHF
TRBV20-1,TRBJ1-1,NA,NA,TGCACCGAACTATCGAACACTGAAGCTTTCTTT,CTELSNTEAFF
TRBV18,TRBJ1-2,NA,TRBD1,TGTGCCAGCTCACCAGGACAGGGGTCTAACTATGGCTACACCTTC,CASSPGQGSNYGYTF
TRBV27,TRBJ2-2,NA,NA,TGTGCCAGCAGTCCCCAGGGATTCTCCGGGGAGCTGTTTTTT,CASSPQGFSGELFF